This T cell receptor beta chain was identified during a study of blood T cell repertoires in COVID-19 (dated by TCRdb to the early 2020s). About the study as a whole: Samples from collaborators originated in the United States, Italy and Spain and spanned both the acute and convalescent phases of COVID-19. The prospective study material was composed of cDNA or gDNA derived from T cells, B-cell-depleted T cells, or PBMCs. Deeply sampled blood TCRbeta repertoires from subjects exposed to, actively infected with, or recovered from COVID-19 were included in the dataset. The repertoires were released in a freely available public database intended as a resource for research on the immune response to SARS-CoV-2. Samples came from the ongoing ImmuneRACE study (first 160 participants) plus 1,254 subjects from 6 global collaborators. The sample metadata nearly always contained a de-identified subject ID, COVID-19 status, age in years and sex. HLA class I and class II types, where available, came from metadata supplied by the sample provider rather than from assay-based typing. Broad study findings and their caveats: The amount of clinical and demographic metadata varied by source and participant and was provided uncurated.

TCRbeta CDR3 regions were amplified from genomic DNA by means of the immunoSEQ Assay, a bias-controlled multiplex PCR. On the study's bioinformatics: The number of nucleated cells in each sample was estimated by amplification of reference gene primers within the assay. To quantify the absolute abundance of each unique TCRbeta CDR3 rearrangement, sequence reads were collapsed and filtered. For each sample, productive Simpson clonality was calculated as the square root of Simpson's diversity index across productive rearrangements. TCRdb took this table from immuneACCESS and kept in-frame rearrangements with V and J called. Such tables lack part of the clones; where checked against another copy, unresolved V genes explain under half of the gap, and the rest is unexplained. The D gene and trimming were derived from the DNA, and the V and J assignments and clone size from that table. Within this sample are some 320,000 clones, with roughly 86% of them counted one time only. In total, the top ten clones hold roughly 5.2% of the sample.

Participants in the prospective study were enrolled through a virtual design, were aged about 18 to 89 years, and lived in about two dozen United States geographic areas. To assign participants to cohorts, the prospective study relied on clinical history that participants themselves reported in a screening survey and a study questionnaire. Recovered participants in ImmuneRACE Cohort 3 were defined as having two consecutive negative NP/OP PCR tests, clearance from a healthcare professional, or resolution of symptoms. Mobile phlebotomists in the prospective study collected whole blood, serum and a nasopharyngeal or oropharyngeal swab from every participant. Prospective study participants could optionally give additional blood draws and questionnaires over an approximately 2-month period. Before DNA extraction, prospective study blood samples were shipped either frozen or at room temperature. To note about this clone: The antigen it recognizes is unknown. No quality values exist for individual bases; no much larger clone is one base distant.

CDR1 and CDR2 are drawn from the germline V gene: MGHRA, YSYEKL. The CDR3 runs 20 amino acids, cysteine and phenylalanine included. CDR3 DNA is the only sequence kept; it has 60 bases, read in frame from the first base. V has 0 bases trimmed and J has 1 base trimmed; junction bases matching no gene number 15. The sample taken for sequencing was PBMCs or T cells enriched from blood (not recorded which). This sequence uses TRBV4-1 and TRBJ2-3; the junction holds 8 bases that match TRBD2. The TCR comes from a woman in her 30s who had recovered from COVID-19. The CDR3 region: CASSQDGRAGALGGTDTQYF. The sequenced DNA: TGCGCCAGCAGCCAAGATGGACGAGCGGGGGCTTTAGGGGGCACAGATACGCAGTATTTT.